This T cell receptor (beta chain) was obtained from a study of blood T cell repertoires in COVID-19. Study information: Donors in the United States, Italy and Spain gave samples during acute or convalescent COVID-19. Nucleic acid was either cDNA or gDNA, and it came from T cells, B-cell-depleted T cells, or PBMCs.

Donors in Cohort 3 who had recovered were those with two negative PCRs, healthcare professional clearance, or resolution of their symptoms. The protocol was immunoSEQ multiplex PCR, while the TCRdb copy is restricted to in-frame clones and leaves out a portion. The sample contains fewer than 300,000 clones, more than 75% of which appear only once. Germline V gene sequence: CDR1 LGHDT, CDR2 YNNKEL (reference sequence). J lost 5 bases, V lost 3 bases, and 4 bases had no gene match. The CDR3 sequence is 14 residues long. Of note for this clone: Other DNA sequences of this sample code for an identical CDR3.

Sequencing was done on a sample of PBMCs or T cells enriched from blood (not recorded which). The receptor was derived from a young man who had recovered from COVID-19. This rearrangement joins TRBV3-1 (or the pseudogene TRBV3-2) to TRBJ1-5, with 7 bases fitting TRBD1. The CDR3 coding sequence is TGTGCCAGCAGCCAGACAGGGAAGGATCAGCCCCAGCATTTT. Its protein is CASSQTGKDQPQHF.